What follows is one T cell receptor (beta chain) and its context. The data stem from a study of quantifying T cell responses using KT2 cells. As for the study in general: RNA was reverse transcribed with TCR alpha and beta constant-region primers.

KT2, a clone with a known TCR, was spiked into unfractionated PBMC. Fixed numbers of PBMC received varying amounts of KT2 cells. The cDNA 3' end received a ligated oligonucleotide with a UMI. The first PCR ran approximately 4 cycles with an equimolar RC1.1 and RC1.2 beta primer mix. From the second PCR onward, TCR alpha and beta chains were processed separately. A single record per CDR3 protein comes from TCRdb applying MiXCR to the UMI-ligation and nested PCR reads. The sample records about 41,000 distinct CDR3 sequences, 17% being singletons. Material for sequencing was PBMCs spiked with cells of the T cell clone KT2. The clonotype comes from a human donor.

Written as DNA, the CDR3 is TGCAGTGCTAGAGATATGCTAGCGGGAGTTTCCTACGAGCAGTACTTC. This encodes CSARDMLAGVSYEQYF. The chain has TRBV20-1 and TRBJ2-7; 10 nucleotides align to TRBD2. The CDR3 is made up of 16 amino acids. V dropped 0 bases and J dropped 1; count of bases not matched to a gene: 6. In germline, CDR1 is DFQATT, CDR2 SNEGSKA (reference sequence).